The text below deals with one TCR beta chain. Its antigen is currently not known. No quality values exist for individual bases; no much larger clone is one base distant. The data originate from a study of CD8 T cells in ankylosing spondylitis (dated by TCRdb to about 2017). In the study overall: T cell receptor beta repertoires were profiled in healthy donors and ankylosing spondylitis patients so that disease-linked TCR variants could be found. The full study cohort comprised around 25 ankylosing spondylitis patients and over 95 healthy donors. Samples of peripheral blood were taken, and for ankylosing spondylitis patients, synovial fluid was collected as well. Overall study outcomes, separate from this receptor: The disease-linked clones had a CD8+ phenotype and were found at relatively low frequencies in peripheral blood. Blood from ankylosing spondylitis patients appeared to be characterized by a TCR beta motif composed of under 10 highly homologous amino acid variants. Some of the motif variants had been reported before in the synovial fluid and blood of reactive arthritis patients, a finding that suggests common disease-initiation mechanisms. The disease-linked clones were reported as significantly enriched in matched synovial fluid samples from ankylosing spondylitis patients.

V gives up 4 bases and J gives up 0 bases, and the segment between their germline ends measures 22 bases. The CDR3 has 17 amino acids, counting the end cysteine and phenylalanine. Only the CDR3 DNA stays, 51 bases, in frame from base 1. CDR1 and CDR2 are drawn from the germline V gene (reference sequence): DFQATT, SNEGSKA. The instrument given in TCRdb is Illumina HiSeq 2500. Quantitative 5'-RACE with molecular barcodes was used to prepare TCR beta libraries. The paper's processing steps were these. To identify disease-linked TCR variants, a new computational method was used, one built on a probabilistic model of VDJ rearrangement. TCRdb trimmed the raw reads at Q25, called clones with MiXCR and kept productive beta chains. Duplicate CDR3 protein sequences are folded into a single record with the most common DNA and genes. TCRdb, rather than the study authors, made the V and J calls. The sample includes about 440,000 distinct CDR3 sequences, with over 15% observed a single time. The ten largest clonotypes hold approximately 0.93% of the sample.

The sequence is built from TRBV20-1 and TRBJ2-7; the D gene cannot be named for sure. The sample comprised blood, either unsorted or a sorted T cell fraction (not recorded which). This sequence originates from a male donor with ankylosing spondylitis. The sequenced DNA is TGCAGTGCTACCTTGGGCCCTGTGTGGGTAAGCTCCTACGAGCAGTACTTC. It is translated as CSATLGPVWVSSYEQYF.